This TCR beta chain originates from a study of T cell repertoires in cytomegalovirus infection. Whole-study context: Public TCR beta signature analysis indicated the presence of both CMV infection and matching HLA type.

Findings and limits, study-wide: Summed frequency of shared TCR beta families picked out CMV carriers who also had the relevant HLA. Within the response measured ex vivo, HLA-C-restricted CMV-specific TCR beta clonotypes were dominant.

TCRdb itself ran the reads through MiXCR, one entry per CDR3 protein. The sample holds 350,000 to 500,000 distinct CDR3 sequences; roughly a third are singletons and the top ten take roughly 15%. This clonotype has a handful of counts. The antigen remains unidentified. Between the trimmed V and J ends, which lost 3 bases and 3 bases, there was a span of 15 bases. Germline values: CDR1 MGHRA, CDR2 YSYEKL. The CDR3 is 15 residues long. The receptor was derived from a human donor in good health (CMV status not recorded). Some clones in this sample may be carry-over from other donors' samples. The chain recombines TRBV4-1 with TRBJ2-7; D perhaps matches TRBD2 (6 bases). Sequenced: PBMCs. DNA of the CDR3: TGCGCCAGCAGCCAGACCGGGACTTTGGACTACGAGCAGTACTTC. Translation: CASSQTGTLDYEQYF.